The clone carrying this T cell receptor beta chain has just one count. Its cognate antigen is unknown. A read error may produce the germline difference seen at one junction end. Other DNA sequences in this specimen translate into the identical CDR3. This entry belongs to a study of Tregs in tolerant kidney transplant recipients. Study-level findings and limits: Tregs expanded with activated donor B cells seemed most donor-specific. Few patients were studied, so findings need validation in larger groups. This study did not directly address biological reproducibility.

The data were produced by immunoSEQ multiplex PCR, yet TCRdb's version contains in-frame clones alone and is incomplete. This table holds roughly 250,000 clones, about 80% found once. Thawed PBMCs were FACS-sorted into unstimulated CD4+CD25+CD127- regulatory T cells, CD4+CD25- non-regulatory cells, CD4 and CD8 cells. Germline V lookup: CDR1 GTSNPN, CDR2 SVGIG (reference sequence). The CDR3 consists of 13 residues. Material for sequencing was CD4+ T cells from blood. This TCR came from a human donor in good health. The V and J genes are TRBV30 and TRBJ1-5; D ambiguous. The CDR3 loop reads CAWTQDSNQPQHF. The CDR3 coding sequence is TGCGCCTGGACCCAAGACAGCAATCAGCCCCAGCATTTT.